This T cell receptor (beta chain) comes out of a study of EBV T-cell therapy then PD-1 blockade in nasopharyngeal carcinoma. The V gene's germline CDR1 is SGHTA and CDR2 FQGNSA. There are 15 residues in the CDR3. V was pared by 2 bases and J by 4 bases, with 15 bases between. Only a few counts were recorded for this clone. As yet, its antigen is unknown. Time point reported: 266 days after commencement of treatment, after nivolumab therapy. The treatment: AdE1-LMPpoly-expanded autologous EBV-specific T-cell therapy followed by anti-PD-1 nivolumab. Clones were read by immunoSEQ multiplex PCR, and TCRdb kept only the in-frame ones, dropping some. The repertoire consists of around 20,000 clones, with approximately 79% occurring once and the leading ten covering 31%.

The sequenced sample was CD8+ T cells from blood, obtained around day 270 from a patient whose treatment included autologous EBV-specific T cells and nivolumab. This rearrangement joins TRBV7-2 to TRBJ2-7; D possibly uses TRBD1 or TRBD2 (6 bases each). This TCR was sampled from a man aged 40-50 years with nasopharyngeal carcinoma. CDR3 bases: TGTGCCAGCAGCTTATTCCCCTCGGGGGCATACGAGCAGTACTTC. This sequence encodes CASSLFPSGAYEQYF.